This T cell receptor beta chain comes out of a study of T-cell reconstitution after alpha-beta-depleted transplantation in children. This clonotype was picked up a small number of times. Researchers prepared the TCRbeta library using unique molecular identifiers, the study reports. TCRdb passed the PCR reads through MiXCR, listing each CDR3 protein once. The sample holds 150,000 to 250,000 distinct CDR3 sequences, 5.5% to 7% seen once. The specimen comprised PBMCs, sampled before TCRalphabeta/CD19-depleted stem cell transplant. The TCR originated in a girl under three years old with combined immunodeficiency, due to receive a stem cell transplant.

CDR3 coding DNA: TGTGCCAGCAGCCCCCGGGGGGGAGTCTCTGGGGCCAACGTCCTGACTTTC. Protein: CASSPRGGVSGANVLTF. The V call is TRBV7-3, the J call TRBJ2-6; 8 positions agree with TRBD2. V was pared by 5 bases and J by 0 bases, with 6 bases of the junction left unmatched. Per the germline V gene, CDR1 is SGHTA and CDR2 is FQGTGA. The length of the CDR3 is 17 residues.